The clone carrying this T cell receptor (beta chain) was counted at least ten times. Its specificity is unknown. Until they underwent thyroid surgery, no patient had received any treatment. This record belongs to a study of metastatic and nonmetastatic thyroid tumors. The CDR3 has 19 residues. Per the germline V gene, CDR1 is LNHDA and CDR2 is SQIVND (reference sequence). V was clipped by 2 bases and J by 5 bases, with 25 bases between them. TCRdb reassembled clones from the PCR reads with MiXCR. The table shows tens of thousands of clones, with 20% to 25% occurring only once. The study's findings and limits: Relative to benign nodules, malignant thyroid tumors were reportedly characterized by significantly elevated TCR beta diversity in blood and tumor.

Sequencing was performed on blood. This TCR was recovered from a female donor with papillary thyroid cancer or a benign thyroid nodule (not recorded which). Some clones in this sample may be carry-over from other donors' samples. This chain links TRBV19 with TRBJ2-1; TRBD2 might be the D (9 bases). In DNA, the CDR3 is TGTGCCAGTAGTATATGGTCAGGGGGCGCGGGAGGGCCCCACAATGAGCAGTTCTTC. It translates to CASSIWSGGAGGPHNEQFF.